This TCR beta chain came from a study of shared clonotypes between healthy human individuals. As concerns this clone: Its specificity is not known.

The germline CDR1 and CDR2 sequences are MNHEY and SVGAGI. CDR3 length: 16 residues. V was pared by 0 bases and J by 5 bases, with 6 bases of the junction left unmatched. The method was immunoSEQ multiplex PCR; TCRdb's version includes in-frame clones alone and lacks a portion of them. Among 450,000 to 500,000 clones listed, almost 80% were seen once. Findings and limits, study-wide: Few donors limited the genetic and exposure-history diversity represented.

The chain carries TRBV6-5 and TRBJ2-7; 11 bases align to TRBD2. This clonotype was obtained from a woman aged 40-49 years in good health. Some clones in this sample may be carry-over from other donors' samples. The sample was PBMCs. The CDR3 region is CASSYSLAGGINEQYF. Here the CDR3 DNA reads TGTGCCAGCAGTTACTCGCTAGCGGGAGGAATCAACGAGCAGTACTTC.